A single sample is the source of the 2 T cell receptor beta chains below, sequenced in a study of early T cells in non-severe SARS-CoV-2 infection. In TCRdb, the 5' RACE reads were re-called with MiXCR into one record per CDR3 protein. The table shows roughly 38,000 distinct CDR3 sequences, with 4.5% to 7% occurring only once. The source material was whole blood, sampled at baseline. Receptors were obtained from an adult who was a healthcare worker with PCR-confirmed SARS-CoV-2 infection or an uninfected control (not recorded which).

This rearrangement joins TRBV7-9 to TRBJ2-1, with a weak D call TRBD2 (6 bases). The V gene's germline CDR1 is SEHNR and CDR2 FQNEAQ (reference sequence). The CDR3 totals 15 residues. V lost 0 bases, J lost 3 bases, and 9 bases lay in between. DNA for the CDR3: TGTGCCAGCAGCTTAGCGGGGGGTCTCTACAATGAGCAGTTCTTC. Translating it yields CASSLAGGLYNEQFF. Combining the CDR3 with reference TRBV7-9 and TRBJ2-1 gives the whole variable domain DTGVSQNPRHKITKRGQNVTFRCDPISEHNRLYWYRQTLGQGPEFLTYFQNEAQLEKSRLLSDRFSAERPKGSFSTLEIQRTEQGDSAMYLCASSLAGGLYNEQFFGPGTRLTVL.

This clonotype showed up many times. The chain is built from TRBV5-4 and TRBJ2-3; D not certain. CDR3 length: 14 amino acids. Germline V CDR1 and CDR2: SGHNT, YYREEE (reference sequence). The ends were cut back, 0 bases at V and 5 bases at J, with 10 bases in the middle. The CDR3 sequence: CASSLASWGDTQYF. CDR3 in DNA: TGTGCCAGCAGCTTGGCGTCGTGGGGAGATACGCAGTATTTT.